Reported below is one T cell receptor beta chain. This clonotype was seen at least ten times. What antigen it recognizes has not been identified. Base qualities are missing; no much larger clone stands one base away. Libraries came from multiplex PCR. The data were produced on an Illumina HiSeq 4000. To build TCR beta libraries, CDR3 regions were amplified by Arm-PCR using iRepertoire HTBI primers. Before sequencing, the PCR products underwent gel purification. For the original study's pipeline: Gene usage analysis of CDR3 amino acid clonotypes used the approximately 56 TRBV and around 14 TRBJ segments found across samples. COPE and FqMerger were used to merge the filtered high-quality paired reads into contigs. Contigs were aligned with BLAST to IMGT TRBV, TRBD and TRBJ reference genes, and CDR3 was defined per IMGT. Highly expanded clones were defined as clonotypes with a frequency above 0.1%. Repertoire diversity was measured by Shannon entropy, and V-J evenness by the Gini coefficient. Public clonotypes were defined as clonotypes shared by more than one individual. TCRdb took the public reads, trimmed them with fastp at Q25, ran MiXCR for clone calling and kept in-frame beta chains. Entries that share a CDR3 protein sequence are merged under the most common genes and DNA. TCRdb's processing, not the authors', yielded these V and J calls. The sample table holds roughly 700,000 distinct CDR3 sequences, of which about 32% were seen once. The top ten constitute roughly 41% of the sample.

The time point label here, explained by the study, means: persistent/refractory GD, antithyroid drugs over 5 years with positive TRAb. For both TCR sequencing and RNA sequencing, RNA was extracted from PBMCs in TRIzol. Graves' disease was diagnosed according to American Thyroid Association guidelines. Recruitment of patients was carried out at an endocrinology department in Xi'an, China. Each patient gave approximately 10 milliliters of peripheral blood, collected in an EDTA anticoagulant tube. Ficoll Paque Plus density gradient separation was used to isolate PBMCs, and no further T cell sorting was performed. An Agilent 2100 Bioanalyzer and agarose gel were used to check RNA quality, while a NanoDrop 2000 measured RNA concentration. The record originates from a study of regulatory T cells in long-lasting Graves disease (dated by TCRdb to about 2021). Some background on the complete study: Persistent Graves' disease was defined as persistently positive TSH receptor autoantibodies together with antithyroid drug treatment for over 5 years. Patients with persistent Graves' disease were compared with patients with newly diagnosed Graves' disease using TCR sequencing and RNA sequencing of peripheral blood. The study took place in China and was registered as a clinical trial. A total of about 33 samples underwent TCR sequencing, from around 13 patients with persistent Graves' disease and roughly 20 patients with newly diagnosed Graves' disease. Persistent Graves' disease patients in the clinical cohort had taken antithyroid drugs for roughly ten years on average.

What the authors observed across the whole study: Sequencing and analysis were limited to the TCR beta chain. Lower TCR Shannon entropy and fewer highly expanded clones were observed in persistent Graves' disease patients than in newly diagnosed patients, which suggested clonal expansion. Peripheral blood alone was examined, since thyroid tissue, which constituted the primary lesion, could not be accessed. The authors noted that the small sample size was a limitation that may lower accuracy. Patients with persistent disease shared more public clonotypes (around 2,500) than newly diagnosed patients did (more than 900).

The sequence came from a female donor with Graves disease. The starting material was peripheral blood mononuclear cells (PBMCs), obtained when the disease was refractory, from a patient treated with antithyroid drugs.

The CDR3 corresponds to CASSAPTGGQDGYTF. Read as DNA, the sequence is TGTGCCAGCAGTGCCCCGACAGGGGGGCAGGACGGCTACACCTTC. In this chain, TRBV2 is recombined with TRBJ1-2, with 9 central nucleotides matching TRBD1. The germline V gene sets CDR1 to SNHLY and CDR2 to FYNNEI. Relative to germline, V is missing 4 bases and J is missing 8 bases, with 11 bases of the junction outside any gene match. Measured from the cysteine to the phenylalanine, the CDR3 is 15 residues long. Only the CDR3 DNA stays, 45 bases, in frame from base 1. This CDR3, with the reference TRBV2 and TRBJ1-2 proteins standing in past its ends, gives the full variable domain EPEVTQTPSHQVTQMGQEVILRCVPISNHLYFYWYRQILGQKVEFLVSFYNNEISEKSEIFDDQFSVERPDGSNFTLKIRSTKLEDSAMYFCASSAPTGGQDGYTFGSGTRLTVV.